The 14 T cell receptor beta chains in this list originate from one sample, sequenced in a study of shared clonotypes between healthy human individuals. Data came from immunoSEQ multiplex PCR; TCRdb stores just in-frame clones and leaves some out. The sample carries about 110,000 clones, 55% to 70% recorded once. The sequenced material came from memory CD8+ T cells sorted from blood. Noted subset: CD45RO+ cells pooled with CCR7-negative TemRA cells. These receptors originate from a woman in her 30s in good health.

The chain is built from TRBV13 and TRBJ2-7; D unclear. This CDR3 contains 15 residues. Germline V gene sequence: CDR1 PRHDT, CDR2 FYEKMQ (reference sequence). V lost 2 bases and J lost 7, with 18 bases in between. CDR3 in DNA: TGTGCCAGCAGCTTAAAGGGCCACCCGGCCCGGGAGCAGTACTTC. Protein: CASSLKGHPAREQYF.

V usage is TRBV11-2 and J usage is TRBJ1-5; D is ambiguous. The germline V gene encodes CDR1 SGHAT and CDR2 FQNNGV. This CDR3 is 12 amino acids long. Trimming cost V 4 bases and J 4 bases, with 5 bases left between them. The DNA of the CDR3 is TGTGCCAGCAGCTCCGAAAATCAGCCCCAGCATTTT. The encoded protein is CASSSENQPQHF.

V and J are TRBV7-7 and TRBJ2-1, with 10 bases matching TRBD2. This CDR3 contains 15 residues. The ends lost 5 bases at V and 4 bases at J; junction bases unmatched: 5. CDR1 is SSHAT and CDR2 is FNYEAQ in the germline V gene (reference sequence). The CDR3: CASSPGLAEYNEQFF. CDR3 DNA sequence: TGTGCCAGCAGCCCTGGACTAGCGGAATACAATGAGCAGTTCTTC.

The rearrangement links TRBV25-1 to TRBJ2-7; no definite D call. V was clipped by 8 bases and J by 4 bases, with 9 bases between them. The CDR3 is 11 residues long. Germline values: CDR1 MGHDK, CDR2 SYGVNS. CDR3 region: CASQNRYEQYF. Here the CDR3 DNA reads TGTGCCAGCCAAAATCGGTACGAGCAGTACTTC.

This clone was detected only once. This chain joins TRBV28 and TRBJ2-5; 10 bases line up with TRBD1. The trim removed 7 bases at V and 4 bases at J, leaving 15 bases unmatched. Per the germline V gene, CDR1 is MDHEN and CDR2 is SYDVKM. The CDR3 is made up of 17 amino acids. The CDR3 nucleotides read TGTGCCAGCACCGGATTTTCCCCGGGACAGGGGTTAGAGACCCAGTACTTC. Translated, it gives CASTGFSPGQGLETQYF.

This chain connects TRBV7-2 to TRBJ1-2; D is unresolved. The CDR3 is 14 residues long. Trimming cost V 3 bases and J 4 bases, with 12 bases left between them. Per the germline V gene, CDR1 is SGHTA and CDR2 is FQGNSA. The CDR3 bases are TGTGCCAGCAGCTTCCCGTCTAGGGCCTATGGCTACACCTTC. Translated, it gives CASSFPSRAYGYTF.

The chain employs TRBV4-1 and TRBJ1-4, with D tentatively TRBD1 (5 bases). This CDR3 is 18 amino acids long. Germline values: CDR1 MGHRA, CDR2 YSYEKL. V lost 2 bases and J 6 bases, leaving 22 bases between the germline ends. The CDR3 region is CASSQTPGERGSDEKLFF. The CDR3 bases are TGCGCCAGCAGCCAAACCCCCGGGGAGCGGGGGTCGGATGAAAAACTGTTTTTT.

The genes are TRBV11-2 and TRBJ1-4; TRBD1 matches at 9 bases. The germline V gene encodes CDR1 SGHAT and CDR2 FQNNGV. Trimming cost V 5 bases and J 2 bases; bases outside gene matches: 6. The CDR3 runs 16 residues. Written as DNA, the CDR3 is TGTGCCAGCAGCCTAAACAGGGGGCCTACTAATGAAAAACTGTTTTTT. Encoded protein: CASSLNRGPTNEKLFF.

The J gene is TRBJ1-2, the V gene TRBV7-9, with D perhaps matching TRBD1 (5 bases). The CDR3 has 15 residues. With 1 base removed from V and 3 bases from J, the gap between germline ends came to 12 bases. Germline V lookup: CDR1 SEHNR, CDR2 FQNEAQ (reference sequence). The CDR3 loop is CASSLGLGPHYGYTF. The CDR3 bases are TGTGCCAGCAGCTTAGGGCTGGGGCCCCACTATGGCTACACCTTC. Supplemented by reference TRBV7-9 and TRBJ1-2, the full variable domain reads DTGVSQNPRHKITKRGQNVTFRCDPISEHNRLYWYRQTLGQGPEFLTYFQNEAQLEKSRLLSDRFSAERPKGSFSTLEIQRTEQGDSAMYLCASSLGLGPHYGYTFGSGTRLTVV.

In its sample, this clone was seen many times. This chain joins TRBV5-5 and TRBJ2-7; TRBD2 aligns across 12 bases. This CDR3 is built from 13 residues. V lost 2 bases and J lost 12; bases outside the gene matches: 6. Germline assignment: CDR1 SGHKS and CDR2 YYEKEE (reference sequence). The CDR3 reads CASSLGTSGYWYF. The CDR3 DNA is TGTGCCAGCAGCTTAGGGACTAGCGGGTATTGGTACTTC.

This clone was seen once. The chain links TRBV14 to TRBJ2-7, with TRBD1 matching 7 bases. CDR1 and CDR2 from the germline V gene are SGHDN and FVKESK. This CDR3 spans 13 amino acids. V trimming: 5 bases; J trimming: 7 bases; junction bases outside the gene matches: 8. CDR3 sequence (DNA): TGTGCCAGCAGCAGCCGGGACAGCCAAGAGCAGTACTTC. This codes for CASSSRDSQEQYF.

Details on this clone: Distinct nucleotide sequences in the sample also encode this CDR3. This rearrangement joins TRBV9 to TRBJ2-5, with D tentatively TRBD2 (5 bases). The CDR3 spans 14 residues. The V end was cut by 0 bases, the J end by 1 base, with 7 bases between. Germline values: CDR1 SGDLS, CDR2 YYNGEE. CDR3: CASSVAGSQETQYF. In nucleotides, the CDR3 is TGTGCCAGCAGCGTAGCGGGGTCCCAAGAGACCCAGTACTTC.

J is TRBJ1-1 and V is TRBV5-1, with D hard to call. The V gene's germline CDR1 is SGHRS and CDR2 YFSETQ. The V end was cut by 4 bases, the J end by 1 base, with 8 bases between. The CDR3 totals 13 residues. CDR3 region: CASSPQQNTEAFF. CDR3 coding DNA: TGCGCCAGCAGCCCTCAGCAGAACACTGAAGCTTTCTTT.

This clone has at least ten counts. The chain is built from TRBV4-1 and TRBJ2-7; tentatively, D is TRBD1 (5 bases). CDR1 MGHRA and CDR2 YSYEKL come from the germline V gene. V was shortened by 4 bases and J by 7 bases, with 14 bases between the two germline ends. The length of the CDR3 is 13 residues. The CDR3 bases are TGCGCCAGCAGCCCGGACATCCAGCGTGAGCAGTACTTC. It yields the protein CASSPDIQREQYF.